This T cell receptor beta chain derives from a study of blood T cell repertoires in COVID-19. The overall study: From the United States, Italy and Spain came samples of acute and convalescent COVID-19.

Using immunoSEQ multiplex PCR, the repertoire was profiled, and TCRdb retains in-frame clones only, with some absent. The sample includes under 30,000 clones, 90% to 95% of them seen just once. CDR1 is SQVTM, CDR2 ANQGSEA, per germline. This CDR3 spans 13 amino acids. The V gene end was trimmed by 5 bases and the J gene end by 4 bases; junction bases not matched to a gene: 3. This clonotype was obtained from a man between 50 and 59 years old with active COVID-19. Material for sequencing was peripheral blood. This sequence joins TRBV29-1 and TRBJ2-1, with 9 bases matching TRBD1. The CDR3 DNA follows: TGCAGCGTTTACGGGACAGGGTACAATGAGCAGTTCTTC. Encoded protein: CSVYGTGYNEQFF.